The next 20 T cell receptor beta chains were all read from a single sample in a study of type 1 regulatory T cells. TCRdb re-analysed the reads in MiXCR, keeping a single row per CDR3 protein. The data hold around 64,000 distinct CDR3 sequences, with around 21% observed a single time. No antigen is known for these receptors. Study-wide findings and caveats: Tr1 cells had a more restricted TCR repertoire than non-Tr1 cells.

The sequencing input was cultured type 1 regulatory T (Tr1) cells, either the whole culture or a sorted fraction (not recorded which). These receptors were obtained from a human donor in good health.

This clonotype has just a few counts. The chain carries TRBV29-1 and TRBJ1-5; no definite D call. Trimming cost V 7 bases and J 7 bases, with 17 bases left between them. Germline-derived CDR1 and CDR2 are SQVTM and ANQGSEA. The CDR3 length is 13 residues. As DNA, the CDR3 is TGCAGCGCAAGCGCTTCGTCGAGCCAGCCCCAGCATTTT. This gives the protein CSASASSSQPQHF.

This rearrangement joins TRBV7-2 to TRBJ2-7, with TRBD1 matching 7 bases. The CDR3 has 14 residues. Germline V gene data show CDR1 as SGHTA and CDR2 as FQGNSA. V gave up 1 base and J gave up 9 bases; unmatched junction bases: 9. The CDR3 loop reads CASSLDRGSVGQYF. The CDR3 DNA is TGTGCCAGCAGCTTAGACAGGGGATCGGTAGGGCAGTACTTC.

J is TRBJ2-7 and V is TRBV12-3 or TRBV12-4; 8 bases are a match to TRBD2. The CDR3 spans 15 residues. The V and J ends lost 5 bases and 3 bases, in that order; junction bases with no gene match: 9. CDR3 protein: CASSPGAGEGYEQYF. The CDR3, as DNA: TGTGCCAGCAGTCCGGGAGCGGGAGAGGGCTACGAGCAGTACTTC.

This clonotype was detected only once. DNA of the CDR3: TGTGCCAGCAGCCCGGTTAGCAGAGCCTACGGGGTGCAGTACTTC. It is translated as CASSPVSRAYGVQYF. The rearrangement uses TRBV11-2 and TRBJ2-7; D may be TRBD2 (5 bases). The CDR3 sequence is 15 residues long. V was pared by 5 bases and J by 9 bases, with 23 bases between. Germline CDR1 and CDR2: SGHAT and FQNNGV.

V and J are TRBV28 and TRBJ1-5; D unresolved. This CDR3 is 15 amino acids long. Germline V CDR1 and CDR2: MDHEN, SYDVKM. V gave up 5 bases and J gave up 5 bases, with 16 bases separating them. The CDR3 sequence is CASSPTGTGYQPQHF. In nucleotides, the CDR3 is TGTGCCAGCAGTCCTACCGGTACGGGCTATCAGCCCCAGCATTTT.

V and J are TRBV20-1 and TRBJ2-3; D gene ambiguous. Trimming cost V 3 bases and J 4 bases, with 8 bases left between them. Germline V gene lookup returns CDR1 DFQATT and CDR2 SNEGSKA (reference sequence). The CDR3 is 12 residues long. CDR3 in DNA: TGCAGTGCTAGGGTTAGCTCAGATACGCAGTATTTT. This sequence encodes CSARVSSDTQYF.

This chain connects TRBV20-1 to TRBJ2-3; 8 nucleotides agree with TRBD2. Per the germline V gene, CDR1 is DFQATT and CDR2 is SNEGSKA (reference sequence). This CDR3 region has 13 residues. The CDR3 sequence is CGGSSGEFLTQYF. In nucleotides, the CDR3 is TGCGGGGGGAGTAGCGGGGAGTTTCTTACGCAGTATTTT.

This sequence joins TRBV20-1 and TRBJ2-7; the D gene could be TRBD1 or TRBD2 (6 bases each). Trimming left V 2 bases short and J 3 bases short, with 17 bases between. Germline V gene lookup returns CDR1 DFQATT and CDR2 SNEGSKA (reference sequence). The CDR3 is 15 amino acids. CDR3: CSARSAGHRNYEQYF. CDR3 nucleotides: TGCAGTGCTAGAAGTGCGGGACACCGGAACTACGAGCAGTACTTC.

As concerns this clonotype: The junction departs from the called germline gene at one end, perhaps through a read error. V usage is TRBV7-2 and J usage is TRBJ2-7; TRBD1 agrees at 8 bases. Germline-derived CDR1 and CDR2 are SGHTA and FQGNSA. CDR3 size: 14 residues. The CDR3 DNA reads as TGTGCCAACAGCCGACAGGGGTCGGCATACGAGCAGTACTTC. Translating it yields CANSRQGSAYEQYF.

The chain couples TRBV19 to TRBJ2-5; the match to TRBD2 covers 8 bases. CDR3 length: 16 residues. Trimming removed 2 bases from V and 5 bases from J; junction bases left unmatched: 10. CDR1 is LNHDA, CDR2 SQIVND, per germline (reference sequence). The CDR3 loop is CASSIQGAGEIETQYF. The CDR3 DNA is TGTGCCAGTAGTATACAGGGAGCGGGAGAGATTGAGACCCAGTACTTC.

This clonotype was counted a few times. The genes are TRBV20-1 and TRBJ2-1; 10 bases line up with TRBD1. V shed 7 bases, J shed 7 bases, and the junction held 4 bases outside the gene matches. Germline assignment: CDR1 DFQATT and CDR2 SNEGSKA (reference sequence). CDR3 length equals 12 residues. CDR3 nucleotide sequence: TGCAGTGGGACAGGGGGTAAGAATGAGCAGTTCTTC. It encodes CSGTGGKNEQFF.

A few counts support this clonotype. The chain links TRBV5-1 to TRBJ1-5; D remains ambiguous. The CDR3 contains 14 residues. Germline CDR1 is SGHRS and CDR2 is YFSETQ. The V end was cut by 0 bases, the J end by 1 base, with 5 bases between. CDR3 bases: TGCGCCAGCAGCTTGGAAGGAAGCAATCAGCCCCAGCATTTT. Its translation: CASSLEGSNQPQHF.

This rearrangement joins TRBV5-1 to TRBJ2-1; 7 bases fit TRBD2. Germline V gene data show CDR1 as SGHRS and CDR2 as YFSETQ. V was pared by 0 bases and J by 3 bases, with 9 bases of the junction left unmatched. The CDR3 loop spans 17 amino acids. The DNA of the CDR3 is TGCGCCAGCAGCTTGGCCCTATCTAGCGGAGGCTACAATGAGCAGTTCTTC. The encoded protein is CASSLALSSGGYNEQFF.

This clonotype has only a few counts. The CDR3 is CAWSPGENYEQYF. The CDR3 nucleotides are TGTGCCTGGAGTCCGGGGGAGAACTACGAGCAGTACTTC. This chain connects TRBV30 to TRBJ2-7; perhaps TRBD2 as D (6 bases). This CDR3 region has 13 residues. The ends were cut back, 2 bases at V and 3 bases at J, with 11 bases in the middle. Germline V gives CDR1 GTSNPN, CDR2 SVGIG (reference sequence). Looking up the rest from reference TRBV30 and TRBJ2-7 gives the full variable domain: SQTIHQWPATLVQPVGSPLSLECTVEGTSNPNLYWYRQAAGRGLQLLFYSVGIGQISSEVPQNLSASRPQDRQFILSSKKLLLSDSGFYLCAWSPGENYEQYFGPGTRLTVT.

The chain carries TRBV12-3 or TRBV12-4 and TRBJ1-1, with a tentative D call TRBD1 (5 bases). The CDR3 runs to 14 residues. The V end lost 3 bases, the J end lost 5 bases, and 13 bases lay between the germline ends. CDR3 nucleotides: TGTGCCAGCAGTTTGATGGGGACGAGTACTGAAGCTTTCTTT. Translating it yields CASSLMGTSTEAFF.

This clonotype has more than one count but fewer than ten. The chain recombines TRBV27 with TRBJ2-1; tentatively, D is TRBD2 (6 bases). Per the germline V gene, CDR1 is MNHEY and CDR2 is SMNVEV (reference sequence). The CDR3 has 16 residues. Trimming removed 5 bases from V and 7 bases from J, with 21 bases in between. The CDR3 region has the DNA TGTGCCAGCAGTGCATCACTAGCCAGTACACAAAATGAGCAGTTCTTC. Translated: CASSASLASTQNEQFF.

In this sample, this clonotype turned up a few times. The rearrangement uses TRBV5-1 and TRBJ2-7, with 13 bases that match TRBD2. This CDR3 is built from 15 residues. The V gene's germline CDR1 is SGHRS and CDR2 YFSETQ. V shed 4 bases, J shed 2 bases, and the junction held 3 bases outside the gene matches. The CDR3 protein is CASSILAGGPYEQYF. DNA of the CDR3: TGCGCCAGCAGCATACTAGCGGGAGGGCCCTACGAGCAGTACTTC. The full variable domain, its missing parts supplied by reference TRBV5-1 and TRBJ2-7, is KAGVTQTPRYLIKTRGQQVTLSCSPISGHRSVSWYQQTPGQGLQFLFEYFSETQRNKGNFPGRFSGRQFSNSRSEMNVSTLELGDSALYLCASSILAGGPYEQYFGPGTRLTVT.

The chain has TRBV20-1 and TRBJ2-1; no reliable D call. The CDR3 loop spans 12 amino acids. Between the trimmed V and J ends, which lost 4 bases and 9 bases, there was a span of 13 bases. Germline V CDR1 and CDR2: DFQATT, SNEGSKA (reference sequence). The CDR3 region is CSAIPLAGEQFF. The CDR3 bases are TGCAGTGCTATCCCCTTAGCCGGTGAGCAGTTCTTC.

This clonotype was observed a handful of times. V and J are TRBV24-1 and TRBJ2-4; 8 bases are a match to TRBD1. The CDR3 contains 13 residues. The ends lost 4 bases at V and 13 bases at J; junction bases unmatched: 8. Germline V gives CDR1 KGHDR, CDR2 SFDVKD. Here the CDR3 DNA reads TGTGCCACCAGTGACTCCCAGGGGGCCCGACAGTACTTC. Translating it yields CATSDSQGARQYF.

Worth noting for this clonotype: This may be a read error, as it is one base from a much larger clone. The chain employs TRBV5-1 and TRBJ1-1, with no clear D. The CDR3 extends over 13 amino acids. The V gene lost 3 bases and the J gene lost 0 bases, with 6 bases spanning the gap. Germline lookup yields CDR1 SGHRS and CDR2 YFSETQ. CDR3 region: CASSSSLNTEAFF. CDR3 bases: TGCGCCAGCAGCTCGAGCCTGAACACTGAAGCTTTCTTT.